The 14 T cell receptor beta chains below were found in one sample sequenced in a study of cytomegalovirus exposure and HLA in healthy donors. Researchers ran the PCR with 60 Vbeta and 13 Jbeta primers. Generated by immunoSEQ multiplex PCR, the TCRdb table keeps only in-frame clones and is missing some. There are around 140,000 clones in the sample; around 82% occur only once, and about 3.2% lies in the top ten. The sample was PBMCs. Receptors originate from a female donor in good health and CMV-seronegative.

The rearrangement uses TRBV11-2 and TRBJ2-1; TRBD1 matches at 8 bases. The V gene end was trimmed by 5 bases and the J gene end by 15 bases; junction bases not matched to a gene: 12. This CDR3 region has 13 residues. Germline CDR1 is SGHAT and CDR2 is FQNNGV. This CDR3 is CASSERTGLNAFF. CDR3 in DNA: TGTGCCAGCAGCGAGAGGACAGGGTTGAATGCGTTCTTC. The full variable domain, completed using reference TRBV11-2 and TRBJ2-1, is EAGVAQSPRYKIIEKRQSVAFWCNPISGHATLYWYQQILGQGPKLLIQFQNNGVVDDSQLPKDRFSAERLKGVDSTLKIQPAKLEDSAVYLCASSERTGLNAFFGPGTRLTVL.

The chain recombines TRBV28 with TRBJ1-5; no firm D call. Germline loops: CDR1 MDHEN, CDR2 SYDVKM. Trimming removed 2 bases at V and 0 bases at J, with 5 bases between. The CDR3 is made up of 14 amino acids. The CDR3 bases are TGTGCCAGCAGTTTAGTAAATAGCAATCAGCCCCAGCATTTT. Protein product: CASSLVNSNQPQHF.

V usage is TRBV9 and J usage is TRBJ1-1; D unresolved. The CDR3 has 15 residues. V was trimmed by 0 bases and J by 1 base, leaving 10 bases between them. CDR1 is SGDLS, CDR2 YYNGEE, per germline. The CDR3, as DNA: TGTGCCAGCAGCGTAGCTTCTGGGCCGAACACTGAAGCTTTCTTT. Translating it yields CASSVASGPNTEAFF.

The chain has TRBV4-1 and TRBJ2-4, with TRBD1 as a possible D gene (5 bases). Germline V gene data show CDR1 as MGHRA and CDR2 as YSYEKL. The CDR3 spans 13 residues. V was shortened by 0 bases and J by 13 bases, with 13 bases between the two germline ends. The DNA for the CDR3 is TGCGCCAGCAGCCAAGATCAGGCCAGGGCCCAGTACTTC. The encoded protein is CASSQDQARAQYF.

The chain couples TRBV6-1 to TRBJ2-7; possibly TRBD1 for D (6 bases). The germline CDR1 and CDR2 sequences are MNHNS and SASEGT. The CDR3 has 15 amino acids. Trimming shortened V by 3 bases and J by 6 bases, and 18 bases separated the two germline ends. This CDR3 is CASSETGQPFTEQYF. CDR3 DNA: TGTGCCAGCAGTGAGACGGGACAACCATTCACCGAGCAGTACTTC.

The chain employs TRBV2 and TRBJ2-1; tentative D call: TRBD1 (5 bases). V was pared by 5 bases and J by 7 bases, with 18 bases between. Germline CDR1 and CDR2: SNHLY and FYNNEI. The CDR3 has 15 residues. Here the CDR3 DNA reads TGTGCCAGCAGTTCTCTCCGGACAATTAAGAATGAGCAGTTCTTC. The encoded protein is CASSSLRTIKNEQFF.

The CDR3 is CASSLLGQLNTEAFF. Written as DNA, the CDR3 is TGTGCCAGCAGCCTTCTAGGACAGCTGAACACTGAAGCTTTCTTT. V gene TRBV5-8 combines with J gene TRBJ1-1; tentatively, D is TRBD1 (6 bases). The germline V gene encodes CDR1 SGHTS and CDR2 YDEGEE. Trimming left V 4 bases short and J 0 bases short, with 13 bases between. The length of the CDR3 is 15 residues.

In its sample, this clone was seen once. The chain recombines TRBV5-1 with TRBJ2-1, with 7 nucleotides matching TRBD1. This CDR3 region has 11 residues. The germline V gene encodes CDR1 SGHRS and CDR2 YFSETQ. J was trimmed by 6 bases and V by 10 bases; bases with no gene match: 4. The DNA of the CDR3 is TGCGCCTGCGGACAGGCCAATGAGCAGTTCTTC. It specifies CACGQANEQFF.

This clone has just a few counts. The CDR3 sequence: CATGQGAENTEAFF. Here the CDR3 DNA reads TGTGCCACCGGACAGGGAGCAGAGAACACTGAAGCTTTCTTT. The genes are TRBV10-3 and TRBJ1-1, with 8 bases identical to TRBD1. After removal of 10 bases from V and 1 base from J, the junction contained 8 bases not matched to a gene. Germline loops: CDR1 ENHRY, CDR2 SYGVKD. There are 14 residues in the CDR3.

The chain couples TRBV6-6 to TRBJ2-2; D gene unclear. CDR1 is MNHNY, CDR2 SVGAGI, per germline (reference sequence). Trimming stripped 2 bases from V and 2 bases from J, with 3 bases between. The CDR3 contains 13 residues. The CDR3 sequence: CASSYTNTGELFF. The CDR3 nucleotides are TGTGCCAGCAGTTACACAAACACCGGGGAGCTGTTTTTT.

The CDR3 DNA reads as TGTGCCAGCAGCTTCGGTCCAGGGCACTCTGGAAACACCATATATTTT. Amino acids: CASSFGPGHSGNTIYF. J is TRBJ1-3 and V is TRBV7-2; perhaps TRBD1 as D (5 bases). With 3 bases removed from V and 0 bases from J, the gap between germline ends came to 12 bases. CDR1 is SGHTA and CDR2 is FQGNSA in the germline V gene. This CDR3 is built from 16 residues.

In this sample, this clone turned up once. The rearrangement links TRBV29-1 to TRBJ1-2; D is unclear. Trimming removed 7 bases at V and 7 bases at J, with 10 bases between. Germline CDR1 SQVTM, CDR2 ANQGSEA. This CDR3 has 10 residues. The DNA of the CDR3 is TGCAGCGCCGGGAACGGTGGCTACACCTTC. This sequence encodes CSAGNGGYTF.

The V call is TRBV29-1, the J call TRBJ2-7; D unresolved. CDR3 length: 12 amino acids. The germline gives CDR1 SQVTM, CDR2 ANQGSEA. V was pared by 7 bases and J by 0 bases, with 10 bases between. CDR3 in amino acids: CSAGPSSYEQYF. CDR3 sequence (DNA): TGCAGCGCTGGCCCAAGCTCCTACGAGCAGTACTTC.

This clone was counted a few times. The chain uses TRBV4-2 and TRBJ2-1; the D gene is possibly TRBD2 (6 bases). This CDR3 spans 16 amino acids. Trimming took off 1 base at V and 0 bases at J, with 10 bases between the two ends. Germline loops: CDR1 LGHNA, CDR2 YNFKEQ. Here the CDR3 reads CASSQGNGGSYNEQFF. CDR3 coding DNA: TGTGCCAGCAGCCAAGGAAACGGGGGCTCCTACAATGAGCAGTTCTTC.